Presented here are 31 T cell receptor beta chains from one specimen sequenced in a study of blood T cells in healthy people across ages. The authors ran a second PCR of about 7 to 11 cycles using a sample-barcoded 5' primer and a J-beta primer mix. MiXCR was run by TCRdb on the 5' RACE reads, yielding one entry per CDR3 protein. The table has around 1,900,000 distinct CDR3 sequences, about two fifths seen once. The sample taken for sequencing was blood. Receptors originate from a human donor in good health.

The rearrangement uses TRBV20-1 and TRBJ1-6, with D possibly matching TRBD1 (6 bases). Trimming took 4 bases from V and 7 from J, leaving 17 bases between them. The CDR3 runs 15 residues. Germline-derived CDR1 and CDR2 are DFQATT and SNEGSKA (reference sequence). CDR3 coding DNA: TGCAGTGCTATTGAGGGGGGGAATCTGAATTCACCCCTCCACTTT. This sequence encodes CSAIEGGNLNSPLHF.

Only a few counts were recorded for this clonotype. This chain joins TRBV11-2 and TRBJ2-1, with D possibly being TRBD1 (5 bases). V shed 1 base and J shed 12 bases, with 13 bases lying between them. Germline CDR1 reads SGHAT; CDR2 reads FQNNGV. This CDR3 is built from 13 residues. This chain's CDR3 is CASSLAIQRGQFF. Here the CDR3 DNA reads TGTGCCAGCAGCTTAGCCATACAAAGGGGGCAGTTCTTC.

The gene calls are TRBV4-2 and TRBJ1-5, with 8 bases identical to TRBD1. The CDR3 extends over 15 amino acids. Germline V gene data show CDR1 as LGHNA and CDR2 as YNFKEQ. Germline trimming cut 1 base from V and 5 bases from J; bases unmatched to any gene: 4. CDR3 bases: TGTGCCAGCAGCCAAGTATCCAGGGGGCATCAGCCCCAGCATTTT. Amino acids: CASSQVSRGHQPQHF.

V is TRBV12-3 or TRBV12-4 and J is TRBJ1-2, with D hard to call. V lost 6 bases to trimming and J lost 4 bases, with 12 bases between them. The CDR3 spans 13 residues. The CDR3: CASSGGEGYGYTF. CDR3 DNA sequence: TGTGCCAGCAGCGGAGGTGAGGGCTATGGCTACACCTTC.

The genes are TRBV20-1 and TRBJ1-5, with 7 bases lining up with TRBD1. CDR3 size: 16 residues. The trim removed 0 bases at V and 9 bases at J, leaving 14 bases unmatched. From germline, CDR1 is DFQATT and CDR2 SNEGSKA (reference sequence). DNA of the CDR3: TGCAGTGCTAGAGATTTGTCGTTCGCAGGGGGAGGGCCCCAGCATTTT. Residues: CSARDLSFAGGGPQHF.

This clonotype was seen once. The chain joins TRBV6-5 to TRBJ2-3; 8 positions agree with TRBD2. Germline lookup yields CDR1 MNHEY and CDR2 SVGAGI. V lost 7 bases, J lost 6 bases, and 9 bases stayed unmatched. The CDR3 runs to 14 residues. The CDR3: CASTGREERDTQYF. CDR3 coding DNA: TGTGCCAGCACAGGGCGGGAGGAAAGGGATACGCAGTATTTT.

The CDR3: CASSQAGVGLVFGYTF. CDR3 coding DNA: TGCGCCAGCAGCCAAGCAGGGGTAGGGCTGGTTTTTGGCTACACCTTC. V gene TRBV4-3 combines with J gene TRBJ1-2; the D gene is possibly TRBD1 (6 bases). Germline lookup yields CDR1 LGHNA and CDR2 YSLEER. CDR3 length equals 16 residues. Trimming cost V 1 base and J 7 bases, with 19 bases left between them.

V usage is TRBV7-6 and J usage is TRBJ1-1, with a tentative D call TRBD1 (6 bases). The CDR3 is 14 amino acids. Germline CDR1 and CDR2: SGHVS and FNYEAQ. V shed 2 bases and J shed 3 bases, with 10 bases lying between them. CDR3 residues: CASSLTPGDTEAFF. The DNA for the CDR3 is TGTGCCAGCAGCTTAACCCCAGGGGACACTGAAGCTTTCTTT.

V is TRBV4-3 and J is TRBJ2-1; perhaps TRBD1 as D (5 bases). CDR3 length equals 14 residues. Germline V gene sequence: CDR1 LGHNA, CDR2 YSLEER. Trimming pared 0 bases from V and 10 bases from J, leaving 13 bases between. CDR3 loop: CASSQDYRGREQFF. The CDR3 coding sequence is TGCGCCAGCAGCCAAGATTATAGGGGAAGGGAGCAGTTCTTC.

On this clonotype itself: One end of the junction does not line up with germline, which may come from a read error. The chain couples TRBV6-5 to TRBJ1-1; no firm D call. Germline V gene lookup returns CDR1 MNHEY and CDR2 SVGAGI. The CDR3 is 13 amino acids. The CDR3 reads CTSMRVGNSKAFF. The CDR3 DNA is TGTACCAGCATGAGGGTGGGGAATTCGAAAGCTTTCTTT.

The V gene is TRBV29-1, the J gene TRBJ2-2; weak D call: TRBD1 (6 bases). This CDR3 region has 13 residues. V was trimmed by 6 bases and J by 6 bases, leaving 14 bases between them. Germline lookup yields CDR1 SQVTM and CDR2 ANQGSEA. CDR3 coding DNA: TGCAGCGTCCGGGTAAAGGGGGCCGGGGAGCTGTTTTTT. Protein product: CSVRVKGAGELFF.

CDR3 DNA: TGCAGTGCTAGAGATGGAGGGCTTGCAACTAATGAAAAACTGTTTTTT. Translating it yields CSARDGGLATNEKLFF. The chain combines TRBV20-1 with TRBJ1-4; D remains unclear. CDR1 and CDR2 from the germline V gene are DFQATT and SNEGSKA (reference sequence). This CDR3 region has 16 residues. The germline V and J ends were trimmed by 0 bases and 0 bases, with 11 bases remaining between them.

This rearrangement joins TRBV7-2 to TRBJ2-1; D is undetermined. CDR3 length: 14 amino acids. CDR1 and CDR2 (germline): SGHTA, FQGNSA. Trimming cost V 0 bases and J 7 bases, with 10 bases left between them. In DNA form, the CDR3 reads TGTGCCAGCAGCTTAGCGGCCACCTCAAATGAGCAGTTCTTC. This gives the protein CASSLAATSNEQFF.

The chain is built from TRBV5-4 and TRBJ2-7, with D uncertain. The J call could be wrong; TRBJ2-5 is a better fit for the DNA end. Germline V gene lookup returns CDR1 SGHNT and CDR2 YYREEE (reference sequence). The CDR3 runs 16 residues. CDR3 bases: TGTGCCAGCAGCTTGGATGGGTCCAGATCCCGGGAGACCCAGTACTTC. Translating gives CASSLDGSRSRETQYF.

The chain couples TRBV11-1 to TRBJ2-5; D tentatively fits TRBD1 or TRBD2 (5 bases each). CDR3 size: 14 residues. The V end was cut by 4 bases, the J end by 3 bases, with 12 bases between. CDR1 and CDR2 (germline): SGHAT, FQDESV (reference sequence). The CDR3: CASSSPGPEETQYF. Here the CDR3 DNA reads TGTGCCAGCAGCTCACCGGGACCAGAAGAGACCCAGTACTTC.

The table lists this clonotype with a count of one. The chain employs TRBV3-1 and TRBJ1-2; unclear D gene. Trimming removed 5 bases from V and 7 bases from J, with 14 bases in between. The CDR3 loop spans 13 amino acids. Germline V gives CDR1 LGHDT, CDR2 YNNKEL (reference sequence). CDR3: CASSTRPSPGYTF. CDR3 coding DNA: TGTGCCAGCAGCACTCGTCCATCTCCTGGCTACACCTTC.

This rearrangement joins TRBV7-2 to TRBJ2-3, with unresolved D. Trimming shortened V by 6 bases and J by 0 bases, and 10 bases separated the two germline ends. The germline CDR1 and CDR2 sequences are SGHTA and FQGNSA. There are 14 residues in the CDR3. This CDR3 reads CASRMGISTDTQYF. The CDR3, as DNA: TGTGCCAGCAGGATGGGAATTAGCACAGATACGCAGTATTTT. The full variable domain, completed using reference TRBV7-2 and TRBJ2-3, is GAGVSQSPSNKVTEKGKDVELRCDPISGHTALYWYRQSLGQGLEFLIYFQGNSAPDKSGLPSDRFSAERTGGSVSTLTIQRTQQEDSAVYLCASRMGISTDTQYFGPGTRLTVL.

This chain connects TRBV12-3 or TRBV12-4 to TRBJ2-1, with 8 nucleotides matching TRBD2. The CDR3 loop spans 15 amino acids. The V segment lost 7 bases and the J segment 3 bases; nucleotides outside the gene matches: 8. The CDR3 DNA is TGTGCCAGCACCTCCGGGACTAGAGTCTACAATGAGCAGTTCTTC. Its protein is CASTSGTRVYNEQFF.

V and J are TRBV10-3 and TRBJ1-1, with 10 bases identical to TRBD1. Germline V gene lookup returns CDR1 ENHRY and CDR2 SYGVKD. The V and J ends lost 4 bases and 4 bases, in that order; junction bases with no gene match: 6. The CDR3 consists of 15 residues. CDR3 in DNA: TGTGCCATCAGTGTACTGGGACAGGGGTCCACTGAAGCTTTCTTT. This translates into CAISVLGQGSTEAFF.

As to this clonotype: The junction and the germline gene differ at one end; a read error may be behind it. The chain carries TRBV7-2 and TRBJ2-1; D may be TRBD2 (6 bases). Germline CDR1 is SGHTA and CDR2 is FQGNSA. The CDR3 extends over 14 amino acids. CDR3 region: CASSLVEGRNEQFF. For the CDR3, the DNA is TGCGCCAGCAGCTTAGTTGAAGGGAGGAATGAGCAGTTCTTC.

In this sample, this clonotype turned up a few times. This chain uses TRBV5-1 with TRBJ2-7; TRBD1 might be the D (6 bases). Germline CDR1 reads SGHRS; CDR2 reads YFSETQ. The length of the CDR3 is 15 residues. V gave up 0 bases and J gave up 3 bases, with 13 bases separating them. The CDR3 DNA is TGCGCCAGCAGCTTGGGGGGGACACTCGACTACGAGCAGTACTTC. It is translated as CASSLGGTLDYEQYF.

The chain is built from TRBV7-2 and TRBJ2-1; 8 bases line up with TRBD2. Germline V CDR1 and CDR2: SGHTA, FQGNSA. V lost 3 bases, J lost 0 bases, and 4 bases stayed unmatched. This CDR3 contains 16 residues. CDR3 coding DNA: TGTGCCAGCAGCTTCGAACTAGCGGACTCCTACAATGAGCAGTTCTTC. This codes for CASSFELADSYNEQFF.

As DNA, the CDR3 is TGCAGCGTTGGGGCAGGGGATTCGGATACGCAGTATTTT. Its translation is CSVGAGDSDTQYF. This chain connects TRBV29-1 to TRBJ2-3; the D gene is possibly TRBD1 (6 bases). The CDR3 sequence is 13 residues long. V lost 4 bases and J 6 bases, leaving 14 bases between the germline ends. Germline CDR1 is SQVTM and CDR2 is ANQGSEA.

The chain has TRBV7-2 and TRBJ2-3; 9 nucleotides line up with TRBD1. Germline assignment: CDR1 SGHTA and CDR2 FQGNSA. With V trimmed by 5 bases and J by 2 bases, 11 bases remained unmatched. The CDR3 is 17 amino acids. The CDR3: CASSPLGDRATTDTQYF. The CDR3 DNA reads TGTGCCAGCAGCCCCCTTGGGGACAGGGCCACCACAGATACGCAGTATTTT.

V is TRBV5-1 and J is TRBJ2-4; no clear D. The V end was cut by 0 bases, the J end by 0 bases, with 13 bases between. The CDR3 spans 17 residues. Germline V gene lookup returns CDR1 SGHRS and CDR2 YFSETQ. The chain's CDR3 is CASSLEGVNLAKNIQYF. The DNA of the CDR3 is TGCGCCAGCAGCTTGGAAGGCGTCAATTTAGCCAAAAACATTCAGTACTTC.

As concerns this clonotype: One end of the junction varies from germline; a read error may be responsible. The chain uses TRBV9 and TRBJ2-1; D call uncertain. The CDR3 totals 13 residues. Per germline, CDR1 SGDLS and CDR2 YYNGEE. DNA for the CDR3: TGTGCCAGCAGCGTAATGGGATACAATGGGCAGTTCTTC. Protein product: CASSVMGYNGQFF.

This clonotype was observed a few times. V gene TRBV18 combines with J gene TRBJ2-7; 8 bases align to TRBD1. CDR1 KGHSH and CDR2 LQKENI come from the germline V gene. CDR3 length equals 15 residues. Trimming took 5 bases from V and 0 from J; bases not matched to a gene: 6. CDR3 protein: CASSVGQGASYEQYF. As DNA, the CDR3 is TGTGCCAGCTCAGTCGGACAGGGCGCCTCCTACGAGCAGTACTTC. Based on the CDR3 plus reference TRBV18 and TRBJ2-7, the full variable domain is NAGVMQNPRHLVRRRGQEARLRCSPMKGHSHVYWYRQLPEEGLKFMVYLQKENIIDESGMPKERFSAEFPKEGPSILRIQQVVRGDSAAYFCASSVGQGASYEQYFGPGTRLTVT.

The chain links TRBV7-9 to TRBJ2-1; perhaps TRBD1 as D (5 bases). CDR3 length: 13 amino acids. V was shortened by 2 bases and J by 12 bases, with 14 bases between the two germline ends. Germline V CDR1 and CDR2: SEHNR, FQNEAQ (reference sequence). Here the CDR3 DNA reads TGTGCCAGCAGCTTATCCTCCGGCCAGGGGCAGTTCTTC. It codes for CASSLSSGQGQFF.

In its sample, this clonotype was seen a few times. The rearrangement links TRBV6-5 to TRBJ2-1, with D possibly being TRBD1 or TRBD2 (7 bases each). Germline CDR1 MNHEY, CDR2 SVGAGI. Trimming took off 7 bases at V and 5 bases at J, with 18 bases between the two ends. CDR3 length: 15 amino acids. The CDR3 DNA reads TGTGCCAGCAACACAGGGGAGGGCCCTAACAATGAGCAGTTCTTC. As protein: CASNTGEGPNNEQFF.

This clonotype was seen only a few times. The CDR3 here is CSVRTGEAYEQYF. For the CDR3, the DNA is TGCAGCGTCCGGACAGGGGAGGCCTACGAGCAGTACTTC. The genes are TRBV29-1 and TRBJ2-7, with 9 positions matching TRBD1. After removal of 6 bases from V and 2 bases from J, the junction contained 5 bases not matched to a gene. The CDR3 has 13 amino acids. Germline V gives CDR1 SQVTM, CDR2 ANQGSEA.

CDR3 protein: CASSLSRQTGQPQHF. Here the CDR3 DNA reads TGTGCCAGCAGCTTAAGCCGACAGACGGGTCAGCCCCAGCATTTT. The chain joins TRBV7-2 to TRBJ1-5; weak D call: TRBD1 (5 bases). Germline CDR1 and CDR2: SGHTA and FQGNSA. The CDR3 has 15 amino acids. Trimming shortened V by 2 bases and J by 6 bases, and 14 bases separated the two germline ends.